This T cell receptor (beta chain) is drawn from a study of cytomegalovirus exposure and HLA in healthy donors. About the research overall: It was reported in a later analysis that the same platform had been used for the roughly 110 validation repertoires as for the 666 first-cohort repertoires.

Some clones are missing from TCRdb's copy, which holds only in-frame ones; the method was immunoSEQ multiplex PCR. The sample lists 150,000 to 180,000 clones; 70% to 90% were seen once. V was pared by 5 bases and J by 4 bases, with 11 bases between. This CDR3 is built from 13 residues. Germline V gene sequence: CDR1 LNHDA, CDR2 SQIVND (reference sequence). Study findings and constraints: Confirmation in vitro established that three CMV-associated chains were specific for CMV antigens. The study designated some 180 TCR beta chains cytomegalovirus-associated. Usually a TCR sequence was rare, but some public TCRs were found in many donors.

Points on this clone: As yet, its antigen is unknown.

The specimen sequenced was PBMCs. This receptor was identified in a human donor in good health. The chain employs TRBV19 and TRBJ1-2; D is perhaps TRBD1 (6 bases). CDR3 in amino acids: CASSSDRSYGYTF. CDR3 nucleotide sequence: TGTGCCAGTAGTTCCGACAGGTCCTATGGCTACACCTTC. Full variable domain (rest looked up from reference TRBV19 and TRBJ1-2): DGGITQSPKYLFRKEGQNVTLSCEQNLNHDAMYWYRQDPGQGLRLIYYSQIVNDFQKGDIAEGYSVSREKKESFPLTVTSAQKNPTAFYLCASSSDRSYGYTFGSGTRLTVV.